This T cell receptor (beta chain) stems from a study of blood T cell repertoires in COVID-19. Study-level information: T cells, B-cell-depleted T cells, or PBMCs supplied cDNA or gDNA.

Assay: immunoSEQ multiplex PCR; the TCRdb copy retains only in-frame clones and omits some. The repertoire holds 380,000 or so clones, with approximately 86% as singletons. Germline V gene lookup returns CDR1 SGHKS and CDR2 YYEKEE (reference sequence). V was pared by 1 base and J by 2 bases, with 10 bases between. CDR3 size: 15 residues. The receptor was derived from an older woman with COVID-19, enrolled during active disease. The specimen was peripheral blood. This chain joins TRBV5-5 and TRBJ1-5; D is ambiguous. CDR3 sequence (DNA): TGTGCCAGCAGCTTGTTGGGGAGCGGCAATCAGCCCCAGCATTTT. Its translation is CASSLLGSGNQPQHF.